This entry lists 20 T cell receptor beta chains sequenced from one sample in a study of regulatory dendritic cells for organ transplantation. Allogeneic regulatory or mature dendritic cells were co-cultured for 5 days with CFSE-labeled sorted T cells at 1:10. TCRdb's copy holds only in-frame clones and misses some; the assay was immunoSEQ multiplex PCR. The sample has some 12,000 clones, about 60% seen once; the top ten hold 1.2%. These TCRs' antigens remain unknown. Sequencing was performed on naive CD8+ T cells from blood cultured with dendritic cells. This sample's subset: CD45RA+ naive T cells. The receptors were sampled from a human donor in good health.

The chain couples TRBV6-5 to TRBJ2-1; D gene unclear. Germline V lookup: CDR1 MNHEY, CDR2 SVGAGI. The CDR3 totals 12 residues. Trimming pared 0 bases from V and 9 bases from J, leaving 6 bases between. The CDR3 is CASSYSPGEQFF. The CDR3 nucleotides are TGTGCCAGCAGTTACTCGCCGGGTGAGCAGTTCTTC.

The V call is TRBV9, the J call TRBJ2-7, with D possibly TRBD1 on 6 matching bases. Deletions cut 4 bases from V and 2 bases from J, with 13 bases between. The CDR3 loop spans 14 amino acids. The germline CDR1 and CDR2 sequences are SGDLS and YYNGEE. CDR3 region: CASSLTQGTYEQYF. CDR3 sequence (DNA): TGTGCCAGCAGCCTTACACAGGGCACCTACGAGCAGTACTTC.

This clone was observed a handful of times. This chain connects TRBV19 to TRBJ2-7, with a weak D call TRBD2 (6 bases). Germline V gene lookup returns CDR1 LNHDA and CDR2 SQIVND (reference sequence). CDR3 length equals 13 residues. Deletions cut 3 bases from V and 1 base from J, with 7 bases between. The CDR3 spells CASSIGGSYEQYF. Here the CDR3 DNA reads TGTGCCAGTAGTATTGGAGGGTCCTACGAGCAGTACTTC. The whole variable domain, remainder taken from reference TRBV19 and TRBJ2-7, is DGGITQSPKYLFRKEGQNVTLSCEQNLNHDAMYWYRQDPGQGLRLIYYSQIVNDFQKGDIAEGYSVSREKKESFPLTVTSAQKNPTAFYLCASSIGGSYEQYFGPGTRLTVT.

The V and J genes are TRBV5-1 and TRBJ1-4; TRBD1 aligns across 10 bases. The trim removed 4 bases at V and 6 bases at J, leaving 6 bases unmatched. Per the germline V gene, CDR1 is SGHRS and CDR2 is YFSETQ. The CDR3 is 15 amino acids. CDR3 in DNA: TGCGCCAGCAGCGAGACCGGGACAGGGGATGAAAAACTGTTTTTT. Translating it yields CASSETGTGDEKLFF.

The V and J genes are TRBV13 and TRBJ2-7, with 8 bases identical to TRBD2. CDR3 size: 15 residues. Trimming took 7 bases from V and 0 from J; bases not matched to a gene: 8. The germline V gene encodes CDR1 PRHDT and CDR2 FYEKMQ (reference sequence). CDR3 in DNA: TGTGCCAGCACCTCGGGGGGGGGAAGCTCCTACGAGCAGTACTTC. Amino acid sequence: CASTSGGGSSYEQYF.

This clone was observed a single time. The chain uses TRBV10-3 and TRBJ2-1; 12 nucleotides align to TRBD2. Germline V gene sequence: CDR1 ENHRY, CDR2 SYGVKD. This CDR3 is built from 15 residues. The J segment lost 7 bases and the V segment lost 8 bases, leaving 9 bases of the junction unmatched. For the CDR3, the DNA is TGTGCCATCGGCCTAGCGGGGGGGCCGAAAAATGAGCAGTTCTTC. Residues: CAIGLAGGPKNEQFF.

In this sample, this clone turned up a few times. The chain couples TRBV6-5 to TRBJ2-7, with 12 bases lining up with TRBD2. CDR3 length equals 15 residues. Per germline, CDR1 MNHEY and CDR2 SVGAGI. The J segment lost 2 bases and the V segment lost 6 bases, leaving 5 bases of the junction unmatched. CDR3 in DNA: TGTGCCAGCAGACAACTAGCGGGGGGAACCTACGAGCAGTACTTC. Translation gives CASRQLAGGTYEQYF.

The V and J genes are TRBV7-2 and TRBJ2-3; a weak D match, TRBD1 (5 bases). CDR1 is SGHTA, CDR2 FQGNSA, per germline. This CDR3 is built from 13 residues. Trimming shortened V by 11 bases and J by 2 bases, and 14 bases separated the two germline ends. The CDR3 protein is CASTSDNTDTQYF. The CDR3 nucleotides are TGTGCCTCAACATCGGACAACACAGATACGCAGTATTTT. Based on the CDR3 plus reference TRBV7-2 and TRBJ2-3, the full variable domain is GAGVSQSPSNKVTEKGKDVELRCDPISGHTALYWYRQSLGQGLEFLIYFQGNSAPDKSGLPSDRFSAERTGGSVSTLTIQRTQQEDSAVYLCASTSDNTDTQYFGPGTRLTVL.

This clone showed up just a few times. The CDR3 reads CASSGGRVNTGELFF. In nucleotides, the CDR3 is TGTGCCAGCAGTGGGGGCAGGGTGAACACCGGGGAGCTGTTTTTT. This chain connects TRBV2 to TRBJ2-2, with a weak D call TRBD1 (5 bases). In germline, CDR1 is SNHLY, CDR2 FYNNEI. The CDR3 runs 15 residues. V was pared by 4 bases and J by 1 base, with 10 bases between.

This rearrangement joins TRBV5-4 to TRBJ2-7; 7 bases fit TRBD2. Germline-derived CDR1 and CDR2 are SGHNT and YYREEE (reference sequence). The length of the CDR3 is 15 residues. After removal of 5 bases from V and 4 bases from J, the junction contained 12 bases not matched to a gene. CDR3 protein: CASRLWGGPFYEQYF. The CDR3 nucleotides are TGTGCCAGCAGACTATGGGGGGGTCCATTTTACGAGCAGTACTTC.

The genes are TRBV5-8 and TRBJ2-5, with TRBD2 matching 7 bases. Losses at the gene ends were 0 bases for V and 4 bases for J; bases not matched to a gene: 0. The CDR3 totals 13 residues. Germline V lookup: CDR1 SGHTS, CDR2 YDEGEE. CDR3 residues: CASSLGGGETQYF. The CDR3 coding sequence is TGTGCCAGCAGCTTGGGCGGGGGAGAGACCCAGTACTTC.

Here the CDR3 reads CASSLLPGNTIYF. DNA for the CDR3: TGTGCCAGCAGCTTACTCCCTGGAAACACCATATATTTT. The rearrangement links TRBV7-2 to TRBJ1-3, with D uncertain. Germline CDR1 reads SGHTA; CDR2 reads FQGNSA. The CDR3 sequence is 13 residues long. The V gene lost 2 bases and the J gene lost 2 bases, with 4 bases spanning the gap.

The J gene is TRBJ1-6, the V gene TRBV6-6; D is unclear. Trimming pared 6 bases from V and 14 bases from J, leaving 11 bases between. The CDR3 totals 11 residues. In germline, CDR1 is MNHNY, CDR2 SVGAGI (reference sequence). CDR3 amino acids: CASRLDDSLHF. The CDR3 DNA follows: TGTGCCAGCAGGCTCGACGACTCCCTCCACTTT.

This sequence joins TRBV27 and TRBJ2-1; TRBD2 matches at 7 bases. V lost 3 bases to trimming and J lost 7 bases; unmatched junction nucleotides: 3. Germline CDR1 is MNHEY and CDR2 is SMNVEV (reference sequence). The CDR3 covers 13 residues. CDR3 region: CASSFGGGNEQFF. The CDR3 DNA reads TGTGCCAGCAGTTTTGGGGGGGGGAATGAGCAGTTCTTC.

The chain uses TRBV13 and TRBJ1-1; D gene ambiguous. Per the germline V gene, CDR1 is PRHDT and CDR2 is FYEKMQ (reference sequence). CDR3 size: 15 residues. Trimming removed 6 bases at V and 4 bases at J, with 18 bases between. Written as DNA, the CDR3 is TGTGCCAGCAGGAAGGAACCCGGGTTGAGCACTGAAGCTTTCTTT. This sequence encodes CASRKEPGLSTEAFF.

The chain links TRBV13 to TRBJ2-5, with 8 bases aligning to TRBD1. The CDR3 covers 17 residues. V dropped 4 bases and J dropped 2; count of bases not matched to a gene: 12. Per the germline V gene, CDR1 is PRHDT and CDR2 is FYEKMQ (reference sequence). CDR3 bases: TGTGCCAGCAGCTCCAGGACAGGGAATATGCCGCAAGAGACCCAGTACTTC. Translating gives CASSSRTGNMPQETQYF.

A few counts support this clone. V and J are TRBV9 and TRBJ2-1; 9 nucleotides line up with TRBD2. This CDR3 is 16 amino acids long. V gave up 4 bases and J gave up 2 bases; unmatched junction bases: 7. Germline V gene data show CDR1 as SGDLS and CDR2 as YYNGEE. CDR3 sequence: CASSPSRLAAYNEQFF. In DNA form, the CDR3 reads TGTGCCAGCAGCCCTTCGCGACTAGCGGCCTACAATGAGCAGTTCTTC.

V and J are TRBV11-2 and TRBJ2-7, with 9 bases that match TRBD1. From germline, CDR1 is SGHAT and CDR2 FQNNGV. The trim removed 7 bases at V and 3 bases at J, leaving 4 bases unmatched. The CDR3 has 13 residues. CDR3 region: CASNPGQGYEQYF. Here the CDR3 DNA reads TGTGCCAGCAATCCGGGACAGGGCTACGAGCAGTACTTC.

This clone showed up just once. The V call is TRBV7-8, the J call TRBJ1-2, with D possibly being TRBD1 (5 bases). Trimming removed 0 bases at V and 3 bases at J, with 14 bases between. This CDR3 is 16 amino acids long. Germline-derived CDR1 and CDR2 are SGHVS and FQNEAQ. CDR3 sequence reads: CASSLASPQGYYGYTF. The CDR3 nucleotides read TGTGCCAGCAGCTTAGCGTCCCCGCAGGGATACTATGGCTACACCTTC.

The V and J genes are TRBV7-2 and TRBJ2-3, with 10 bases matching TRBD1. The V gene end was trimmed by 4 bases and the J gene end by 2 bases; junction bases not matched to a gene: 3. The CDR3 covers 15 residues. Germline V gene data show CDR1 as SGHTA and CDR2 as FQGNSA. The CDR3 reads CASSWGQGFTDTQYF. The CDR3 DNA reads TGTGCCAGCAGCTGGGGACAGGGGTTCACAGATACGCAGTATTTT.